Listed below are T cell receptor beta chains from one sample, sequenced in a study of Ad26.COV2.S vaccination and SARS-CoV-2 variants. Generated by immunoSEQ multiplex PCR, the TCRdb table keeps only in-frame clones and is missing some. The sample shows 450,000 to 550,000 clones, roughly nine tenths of them seen only once. The specimen comprised peripheral blood, sampled in a trial of Ad26.COV2.S vaccine versus placebo. These receptors all come from a person aged 18-65 years who received the Ad26.COV2.S COVID-19 vaccine or a placebo. CDR3s leave out the opening cysteine and the closing phenylalanine or tryptophan.

V	CDR3
TRBV4-3	ASSQDLGRDQETQY
TRBV3-1/TRBV3-2	ASSPGQTYYNEQF
TRBV4-3	ASSQMVADSYGYT
TRBV7-8	ASSRGSRLAGRNEQF
TRBV2	ASTGTGYGYYGYT
TRBV11-2	ASTDRGVKNEQF
TRBV18	ASSETGLNYGYT
TRBV7-3	ASSLTSGMMSGTQY
TRBV10-3	AVRDRSSYEQY
TRBV28	ASSSGTGLQPQH
TRBV13	ASSLGSAAKAF
TRBV6-2/TRBV6-3	ASSSISNQPQH
TRBV29-1	SVAWRTSPFGNTEAF
TRBV7-2	ASSLARGAPYEQY
TRBV7-8	ASSLGGTGPRKPQH
TRBV15	ATSRTIFLANYGYT
TRBV19	ASSVTGGPNTQY
TRBV2	ASRVGTTVAEKLF
TRBV5-1	ASSPVTGLISYEQY
TRBV27	ASGRGVYGYT
TRBV3-1/TRBV3-2	ASSQRDRDGPQH
TRBV15	ATSRDVTGFSYEQY